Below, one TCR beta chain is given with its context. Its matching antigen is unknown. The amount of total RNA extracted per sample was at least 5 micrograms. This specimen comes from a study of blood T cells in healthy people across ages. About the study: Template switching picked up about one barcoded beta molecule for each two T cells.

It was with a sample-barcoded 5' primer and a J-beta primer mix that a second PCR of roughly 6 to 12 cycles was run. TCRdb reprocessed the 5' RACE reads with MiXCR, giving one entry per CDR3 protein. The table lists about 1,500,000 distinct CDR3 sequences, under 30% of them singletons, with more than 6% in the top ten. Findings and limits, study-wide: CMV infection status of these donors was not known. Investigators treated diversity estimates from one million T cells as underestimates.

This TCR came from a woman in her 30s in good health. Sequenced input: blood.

CDR3 sequence reads: CASTSQGDGLSQPQHF. CDR3 in DNA: TGTGCCAGCACCTCTCAGGGGGATGGTTTGAGTCAGCCCCAGCATTTT. The V and J genes are TRBV12-3 or TRBV12-4 and TRBJ1-5; 7 bases are shared with TRBD1. The V segment lost 7 bases and the J segment 6 bases; nucleotides outside the gene matches: 15. There are 16 residues in the CDR3.